This TCR beta chain was captured in a study of T cell responses to AZD1222 COVID-19 vaccine. Study results and limitations: Baseline testing showed seropositivity in only a handful of AZD1222 recipients. The study sampled repertoires only after the peak T cell response.

The CDR3 has 12 amino acids. V lost 3 bases to trimming and J lost 2 bases, with 2 bases between them. The germline CDR1 and CDR2 sequences are MNHEY and SMNVEV (reference sequence). Sequenced by immunoSEQ multiplex PCR; TCRdb stores in-frame clones only, minus some. The sample holds around 120,000 clones, approximately 86% seen once. This clone was seen a single time. The antigen is unknown. The chain couples TRBV27 to TRBJ1-5; no clear D gene. Sample: peripheral blood, taken 28 days after the second AZD1222 dose. The sequence derives from an adult who received the AZD1222 COVID-19 vaccine. This CDR3 is CASSFRNQPQHF. The CDR3 DNA reads as TGTGCCAGCAGTTTCCGCAATCAGCCCCAGCATTTT.